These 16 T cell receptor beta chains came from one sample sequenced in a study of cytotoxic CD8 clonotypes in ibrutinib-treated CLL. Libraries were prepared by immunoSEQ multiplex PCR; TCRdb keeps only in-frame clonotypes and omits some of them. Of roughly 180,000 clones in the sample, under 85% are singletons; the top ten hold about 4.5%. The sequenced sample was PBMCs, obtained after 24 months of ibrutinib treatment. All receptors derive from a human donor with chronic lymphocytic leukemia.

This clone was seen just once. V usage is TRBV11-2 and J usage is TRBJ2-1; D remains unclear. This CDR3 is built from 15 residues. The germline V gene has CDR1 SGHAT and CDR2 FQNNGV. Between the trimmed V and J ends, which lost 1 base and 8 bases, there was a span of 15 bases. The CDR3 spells CASSLGGQPSDEQFF. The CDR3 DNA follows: TGTGCCAGCAGCTTAGGCGGCCAGCCAAGCGATGAGCAGTTCTTC.

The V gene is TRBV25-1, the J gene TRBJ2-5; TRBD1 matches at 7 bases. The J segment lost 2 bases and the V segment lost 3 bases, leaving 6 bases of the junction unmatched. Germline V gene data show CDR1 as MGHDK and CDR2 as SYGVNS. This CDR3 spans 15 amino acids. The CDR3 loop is CASSEPGTAQETQYF. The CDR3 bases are TGTGCCAGCAGTGAGCCGGGGACAGCTCAAGAGACCCAGTACTTC.

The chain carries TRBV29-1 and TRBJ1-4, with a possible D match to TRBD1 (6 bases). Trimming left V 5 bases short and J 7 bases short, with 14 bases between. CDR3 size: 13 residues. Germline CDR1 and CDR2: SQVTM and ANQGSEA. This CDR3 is CSVLRQGSEKLFF. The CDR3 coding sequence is TGCAGCGTTTTGCGCCAGGGGTCTGAAAAACTGTTTTTT.

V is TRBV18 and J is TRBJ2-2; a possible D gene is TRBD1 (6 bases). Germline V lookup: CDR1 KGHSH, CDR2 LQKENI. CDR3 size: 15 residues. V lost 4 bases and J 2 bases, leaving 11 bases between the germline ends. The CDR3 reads CASSRPGHNTGELFF. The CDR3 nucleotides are TGTGCCAGCTCACGTCCGGGACACAACACCGGGGAGCTGTTTTTT.

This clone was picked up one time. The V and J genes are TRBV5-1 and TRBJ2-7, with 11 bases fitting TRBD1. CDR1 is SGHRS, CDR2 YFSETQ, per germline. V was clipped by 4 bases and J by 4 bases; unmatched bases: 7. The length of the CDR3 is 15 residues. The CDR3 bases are TGCGCCAGCAGCGCCTGGGACAGGGGGACTTACGAGCAGTACTTC. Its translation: CASSAWDRGTYEQYF. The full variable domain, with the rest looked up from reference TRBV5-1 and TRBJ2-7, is KAGVTQTPRYLIKTRGQQVTLSCSPISGHRSVSWYQQTPGQGLQFLFEYFSETQRNKGNFPGRFSGRQFSNSRSEMNVSTLELGDSALYLCASSAWDRGTYEQYFGPGTRLTVT.

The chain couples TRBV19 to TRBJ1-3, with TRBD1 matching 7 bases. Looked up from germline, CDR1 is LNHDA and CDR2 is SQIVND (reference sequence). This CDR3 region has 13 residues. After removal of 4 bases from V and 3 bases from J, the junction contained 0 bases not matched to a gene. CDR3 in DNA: TGTGCCAGTAGTAACAGGGGTGGAAACACCATATATTTT. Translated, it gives CASSNRGGNTIYF. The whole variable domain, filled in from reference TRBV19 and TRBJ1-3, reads DGGITQSPKYLFRKEGQNVTLSCEQNLNHDAMYWYRQDPGQGLRLIYYSQIVNDFQKGDIAEGYSVSREKKESFPLTVTSAQKNPTAFYLCASSNRGGNTIYFGEGSWLTVV.

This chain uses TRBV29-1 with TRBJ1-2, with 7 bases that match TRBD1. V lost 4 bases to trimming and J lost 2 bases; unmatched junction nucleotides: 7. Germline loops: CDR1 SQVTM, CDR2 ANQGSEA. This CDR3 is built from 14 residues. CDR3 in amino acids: CSVGRDSGNYGYTF. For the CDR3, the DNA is TGCAGCGTTGGGAGGGACAGCGGGAACTATGGCTACACCTTC.

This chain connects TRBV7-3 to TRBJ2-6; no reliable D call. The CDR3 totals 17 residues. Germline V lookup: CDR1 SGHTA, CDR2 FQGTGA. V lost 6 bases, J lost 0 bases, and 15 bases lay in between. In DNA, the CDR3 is TGTGCCAGCAGTCCCCCGGCTCGGCTCTCTGGGGCCAACGTCCTGACTTTC. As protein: CASSPPARLSGANVLTF.

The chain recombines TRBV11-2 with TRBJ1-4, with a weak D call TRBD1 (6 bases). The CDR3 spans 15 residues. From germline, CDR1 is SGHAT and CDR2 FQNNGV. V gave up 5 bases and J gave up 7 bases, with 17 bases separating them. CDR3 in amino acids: CASSPFRGSSEKLFF. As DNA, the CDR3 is TGTGCCAGCAGCCCCTTTAGGGGGTCAAGTGAAAAACTGTTTTTT. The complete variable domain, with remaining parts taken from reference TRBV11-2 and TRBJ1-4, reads EAGVAQSPRYKIIEKRQSVAFWCNPISGHATLYWYQQILGQGPKLLIQFQNNGVVDDSQLPKDRFSAERLKGVDSTLKIQPAKLEDSAVYLCASSPFRGSSEKLFFGSGTQLSVL.

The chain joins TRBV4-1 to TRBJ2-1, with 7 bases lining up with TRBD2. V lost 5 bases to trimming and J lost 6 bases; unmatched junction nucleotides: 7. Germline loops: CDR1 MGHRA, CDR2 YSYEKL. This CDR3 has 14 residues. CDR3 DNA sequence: TGCGCCAGCAGCGTGTCAGCGGGGCTCAATGAGCAGTTCTTC. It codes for CASSVSAGLNEQFF.

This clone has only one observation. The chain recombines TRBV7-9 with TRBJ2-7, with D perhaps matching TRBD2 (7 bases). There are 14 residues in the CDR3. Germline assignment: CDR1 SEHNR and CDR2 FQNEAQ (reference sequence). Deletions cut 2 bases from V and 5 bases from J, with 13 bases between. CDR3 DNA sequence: TGTGCCAGCAGCTTAAGGGGGGGTAGCGACGAGCAGTACTTC. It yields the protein CASSLRGGSDEQYF.

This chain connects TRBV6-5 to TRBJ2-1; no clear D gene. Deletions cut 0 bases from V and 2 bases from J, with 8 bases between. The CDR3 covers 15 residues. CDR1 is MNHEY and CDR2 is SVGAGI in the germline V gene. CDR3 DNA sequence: TGTGCCAGCAGTTACTCACAACCTCCCTACAATGAGCAGTTCTTC. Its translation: CASSYSQPPYNEQFF.

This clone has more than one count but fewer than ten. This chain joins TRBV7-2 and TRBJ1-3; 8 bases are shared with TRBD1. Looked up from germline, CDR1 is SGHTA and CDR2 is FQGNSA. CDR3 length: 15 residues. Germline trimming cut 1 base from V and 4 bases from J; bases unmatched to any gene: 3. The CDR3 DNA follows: TGTGCCAGCAGCTTAGGAACAGGGGGAGGAAACACCATATATTTT. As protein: CASSLGTGGGNTIYF.

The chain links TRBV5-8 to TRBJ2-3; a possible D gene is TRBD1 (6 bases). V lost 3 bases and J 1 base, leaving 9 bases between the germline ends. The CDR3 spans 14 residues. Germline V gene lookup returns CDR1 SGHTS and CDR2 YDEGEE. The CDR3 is CASSSRQGTDTQYF. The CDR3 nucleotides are TGTGCCAGCAGCTCAAGACAGGGCACAGATACGCAGTATTTT.

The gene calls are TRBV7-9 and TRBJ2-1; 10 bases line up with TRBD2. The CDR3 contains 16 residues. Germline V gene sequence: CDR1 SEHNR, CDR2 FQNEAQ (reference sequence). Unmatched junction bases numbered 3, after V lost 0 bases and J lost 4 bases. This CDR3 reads CASSLAVLAGYNEQFF. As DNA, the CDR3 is TGTGCCAGCAGCTTAGCTGTACTAGCGGGGTACAATGAGCAGTTCTTC.

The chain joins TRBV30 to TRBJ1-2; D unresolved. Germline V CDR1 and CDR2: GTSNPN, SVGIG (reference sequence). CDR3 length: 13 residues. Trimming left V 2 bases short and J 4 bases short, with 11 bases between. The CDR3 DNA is TGTGCCTGGAGTATGGGCCAGTCCTATGGCTACACCTTC. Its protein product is CAWSMGQSYGYTF.